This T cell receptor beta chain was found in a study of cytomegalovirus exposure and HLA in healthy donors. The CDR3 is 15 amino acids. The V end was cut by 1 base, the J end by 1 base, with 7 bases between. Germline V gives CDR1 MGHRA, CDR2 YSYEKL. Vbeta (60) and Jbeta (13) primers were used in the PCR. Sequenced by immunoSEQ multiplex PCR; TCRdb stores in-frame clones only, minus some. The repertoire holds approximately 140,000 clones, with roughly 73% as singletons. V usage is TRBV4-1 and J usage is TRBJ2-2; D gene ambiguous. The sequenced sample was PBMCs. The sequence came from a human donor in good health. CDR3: CASSQGWQNTGELFF. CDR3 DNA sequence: TGCGCCAGCAGCCAAGGATGGCAGAACACCGGGGAGCTGTTTTTT.